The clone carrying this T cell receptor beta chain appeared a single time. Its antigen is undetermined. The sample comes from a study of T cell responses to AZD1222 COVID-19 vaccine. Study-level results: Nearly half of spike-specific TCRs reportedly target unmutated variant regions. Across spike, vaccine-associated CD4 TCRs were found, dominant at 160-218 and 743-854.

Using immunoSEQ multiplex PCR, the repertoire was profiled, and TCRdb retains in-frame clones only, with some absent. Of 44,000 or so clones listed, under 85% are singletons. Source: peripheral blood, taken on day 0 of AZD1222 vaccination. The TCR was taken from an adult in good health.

The CDR3 nucleotides are TGTGCCAGCAGCTTAGGAGGTCGCGTAGTTATTGAAGCTTTCTTT. Translated: CASSLGGRVVIEAFF. V is TRBV7-9 and J is TRBJ1-1; the D is unclear. Germline-derived CDR1 and CDR2 are SEHNR and FQNEAQ (reference sequence). V lost 1 base and J lost 7, with 16 bases in between. CDR3 size: 15 residues.